This T cell receptor beta chain was found in a study of T cell changes during pregnancy in multiple sclerosis. The CDR3 sequence is 13 residues long. The germline CDR1 and CDR2 sequences are MNHEY and SVGAGI. Trimming removed 6 bases at V and 4 bases at J, with 10 bases between. Clones were sequenced by immunoSEQ multiplex PCR, and TCRdb holds only the in-frame ones, with some missing. The sample has about 66,000 clones, 90% seen once; the top ten hold roughly 1.5%. This specimen was peripheral blood, taken in the third trimester of pregnancy. This TCR was recovered from a female donor with multiple sclerosis, enrolled in a pregnancy study. V gene TRBV6-5 combines with J gene TRBJ2-1; D is perhaps TRBD1 (5 bases). The DNA of the CDR3 is TGTGCCAGCAGACCTGACAGTTACAATGAGCAGTTCTTC. Its protein is CASRPDSYNEQFF.